The text below deals with one TCR beta chain. These data belong to a study of blood T cell repertoires in COVID-19. Study overall: The United States, Italy and Spain provided the acute and convalescent COVID-19 samples. Sources were T cells, B-cell-depleted T cells, or PBMCs; the material itself was cDNA or gDNA.

This CDR3 is 15 amino acids long. In germline, CDR1 is SGHRS, CDR2 YFSETQ. V lost 4 bases and J lost 7; bases outside the gene matches: 10. The repertoire was sequenced with immunoSEQ multiplex PCR; TCRdb's copy has only in-frame clones and lacks some. The table includes about 140,000 clones, around nine tenths detected once. The sample comprised peripheral blood. The chain has TRBV5-1 and TRBJ2-3, with TRBD1 matching over 9 bases. This TCR was sampled from a human donor in a cohort sampled during active COVID-19. The CDR3 DNA is TGCGCCAGCAGCCACAACGGACAGGGGTTAAATACGCAGTATTTT. Protein sequence: CASSHNGQGLNTQYF.